Listed below are T cell receptor beta chains from one sample, sequenced in a study of cytomegalovirus exposure and HLA in healthy donors. TCRdb's copy holds only in-frame clones and misses some; the assay was immunoSEQ multiplex PCR. The data show more than 110,000 clones, over 75% seen once. The material sequenced was PBMCs. The receptors were sampled from a man aged 30 to 39 in good health and CMV-seronegative. The CDR3 runs from the conserved cysteine through the conserved F or W. The D gene is left open where the match is weak. A clone size is listed for some rows: how often the clone was seen (once, few, many), or a class if it is expanded.

clone size: -; CDR3 length: 12; V gene: TRBV6-6; J gene: TRBJ1-2; D gene: -; CDR3 DNA: TGTGCGGGCGGGGGGACCGGGGCGGGCTACACCTTC; CDR3 protein: CAGGGTGAGYTF
clone size: few; CDR3 length: 13; V gene: TRBV10-3; J gene: TRBJ1-6; D gene: -; CDR3 DNA: TGTGCCATCAGTGACAGGGTCGGATCACCCCTCCACTTT; CDR3 protein: CAISDRVGSPLHF
clone size: -; CDR3 length: 17; V gene: TRBV28; J gene: TRBJ2-3; D gene: TRBD2; CDR3 DNA: TGTGCCAGCAGTCTCAACGGACTAGCGGGAACAACAGATACGCAGTATTTT; CDR3 protein: CASSLNGLAGTTDTQYF
clone size: once; CDR3 length: 14; V gene: TRBV5-4; J gene: TRBJ1-2; D gene: TRBD1; CDR3 DNA: TGTGCCAGCAGCATGGGACAGGGCGGCTATGGCTACACCTTC; CDR3 protein: CASSMGQGGYGYTF
clone size: -; CDR3 length: 14; V gene: TRBV28; J gene: TRBJ2-5; D gene: TRBD2; CDR3 DNA: TGTGCCAGCAGTTTAGGGACTAGCTTAGAGACCCAGTACTTC; CDR3 protein: CASSLGTSLETQYF
clone size: -; CDR3 length: 16; V gene: TRBV29-1; J gene: TRBJ2-1; D gene: TRBD1; CDR3 DNA: TGCAGCGTTCGCGAATTCAGGGGGTCGGAGTATAATGAGCAGTTCTTC; CDR3 protein: CSVREFRGSEYNEQFF
clone size: -; CDR3 length: 12; V gene: TRBV25-1; J gene: TRBJ2-7; D gene: -; CDR3 DNA: TGTGCCAGCAGTTTGAACGGCTACGAGCAGTACTTC; CDR3 protein: CASSLNGYEQYF
clone size: -; CDR3 length: 17; V gene: TRBV9; J gene: TRBJ2-7; D gene: TRBD2; CDR3 DNA: TGTGCCAGCAGCGCCAGACTAGCGGGGGCGGGTCCCCACGAGCAGTACTTC; CDR3 protein: CASSARLAGAGPHEQYF
clone size: -; CDR3 length: 18; V gene: TRBV4-1; J gene: TRBJ1-5; D gene: -; CDR3 DNA: TGCGCCAGCAGCCAAACCCCCGGACGGGGCGGGGGCAATCAGCCCCAGCATTTT; CDR3 protein: CASSQTPGRGGGNQPQHF
clone size: -; CDR3 length: 18; V gene: TRBV6-1; J gene: TRBJ2-3; D gene: TRBD2; CDR3 DNA: TGTGCCAGCCGTGGACTAGCGGGAGGGCCCAGGGGCACAGATACGCAGTATTTT; CDR3 protein: CASRGLAGGPRGTDTQYF
clone size: -; CDR3 length: 14; V gene: TRBV5-1; J gene: TRBJ2-7; D gene: TRBD1; CDR3 DNA: TGCGCCAGCAGCCTAGACAGGGTACGAGACGAGCAGTACTTC; CDR3 protein: CASSLDRVRDEQYF
clone size: -; CDR3 length: 14; V gene: TRBV28; J gene: TRBJ1-6; D gene: TRBD1; CDR3 DNA: TGTGCCAGCAGCCCCGACAGGGCCCCCGGGCCCCTCCACTTT; CDR3 protein: CASSPDRAPGPLHF
clone size: -; CDR3 length: 12; V gene: TRBV29-1; J gene: TRBJ1-2; D gene: -; CDR3 DNA: TGCAGCGTATTTGACGGAAAGCGGGGCTACACCTTC; CDR3 protein: CSVFDGKRGYTF
clone size: -; CDR3 length: 20; V gene: TRBV28; J gene: TRBJ2-2; D gene: TRBD2; CDR3 DNA: TGTGCCAGCAGTGAGAACGGCTGGGTAGCGGGAGAGTGGAGCACCGGGGAGCTGTTTTTT; CDR3 protein: CASSENGWVAGEWSTGELFF
clone size: once; CDR3 length: 17; V gene: TRBV27; J gene: TRBJ2-1; D gene: TRBD2; CDR3 DNA: TGTGCCAGCAGTCCCTTCATTCGAGCGGGGGAGGTCAATGAGCAGTTCTTC; CDR3 protein: CASSPFIRAGEVNEQFF
clone size: -; CDR3 length: 15; V gene: TRBV6-5; J gene: TRBJ2-7; D gene: TRBD1; CDR3 DNA: TGTGCCAGCAGTTACAACACAGGGGCGAGGTACGAGCAGTACTTC; CDR3 protein: CASSYNTGARYEQYF
clone size: -; CDR3 length: 14; V gene: TRBV7-9; J gene: TRBJ2-3; D gene: TRBD1; CDR3 DNA: TGTGCCAGCAGTCATACAGGGGGATCAGATACGCAGTATTTT; CDR3 protein: CASSHTGGSDTQYF
clone size: few; CDR3 length: 17; V gene: TRBV19; J gene: TRBJ2-7; D gene: TRBD1; CDR3 DNA: TGTGCCAGTAGTAACCGACAGGGGGCGCCTGGATCCTACGAGCAGTACTTC; CDR3 protein: CASSNRQGAPGSYEQYF
clone size: -; CDR3 length: 16; V gene: TRBV28; J gene: TRBJ1-2; D gene: TRBD1; CDR3 DNA: TGTGCCAGCAGCCCCGCCCTCGGAACAGGGGTGTTAGGCTACACCTTC; CDR3 protein: CASSPALGTGVLGYTF
clone size: -; CDR3 length: 14; V gene: TRBV6-5; J gene: TRBJ1-2; D gene: TRBD1; CDR3 DNA: TGTGCCAGCAGCCGCCGGACAGGGGAGTATGGCTACACCTTC; CDR3 protein: CASSRRTGEYGYTF
clone size: -; CDR3 length: 17; V gene: TRBV4-1; J gene: TRBJ2-7; D gene: TRBD1; CDR3 DNA: TGCGCCAGCAGCCACGAACCCGGACAGGGAGGCGGATACGAGCAGTACTTC; CDR3 protein: CASSHEPGQGGGYEQYF
clone size: -; CDR3 length: 14; V gene: TRBV27; J gene: TRBJ2-7; D gene: TRBD1; CDR3 DNA: TGTGCCAGCAGTAACCGGGACAGCTCCTACGAGCAGTACTTC; CDR3 protein: CASSNRDSSYEQYF
clone size: few; CDR3 length: 15; V gene: TRBV9; J gene: TRBJ1-5; D gene: TRBD1; CDR3 DNA: TGTGCCAGCAGCGTAGGGACAGGGGAAAATCAGCCCCAGAATTTT; CDR3 protein: CASSVGTGENQPQNF
clone size: -; CDR3 length: 16; V gene: TRBV5-6; J gene: TRBJ2-5; D gene: -; CDR3 DNA: TGTGCCAGCAGGTCGATCGACAGGCGAGGGCAAGAGACCCAGTACTTC; CDR3 protein: CASRSIDRRGQETQYF
clone size: -; CDR3 length: 14; V gene: TRBV15; J gene: TRBJ1-2; D gene: -; CDR3 DNA: TGTGCCACCAGCAGAGAAGACAGCGCCCCTGGCTACACCTTC; CDR3 protein: CATSREDSAPGYTF
clone size: -; CDR3 length: 16; V gene: TRBV5-4; J gene: TRBJ2-3; D gene: TRBD2; CDR3 DNA: TGTGCCAGCAGCTTGGCCCGCGGGGGGGCCACAGATACGCAGTATTTT; CDR3 protein: CASSLARGGATDTQYF
clone size: many; CDR3 length: 15; V gene: TRBV7-2; J gene: TRBJ1-2; D gene: TRBD1; CDR3 DNA: TGTGCCAGCAGCAAATCGACAGGGGCTCTTGGTGGCTACACCTTC; CDR3 protein: CASSKSTGALGGYTF
clone size: -; CDR3 length: 17; V gene: TRBV19; J gene: TRBJ1-5; D gene: TRBD1; CDR3 DNA: TGTGCCAGTAGTACTCCCCGGGACAGGCATAGCAATCAGCCCCAGCATTTT; CDR3 protein: CASSTPRDRHSNQPQHF
clone size: -; CDR3 length: 13; V gene: TRBV28; J gene: TRBJ1-1; D gene: -; CDR3 DNA: TGTGCCAGCAGCTACAGGGTGAACACTGAAGCTTTCTTT; CDR3 protein: CASSYRVNTEAFF
clone size: -; CDR3 length: 14; V gene: TRBV6-6; J gene: TRBJ2-7; D gene: TRBD1; CDR3 DNA: TGTGCCAGCAGTTCGCAGGGGGCTTTCGGCGAGCAGTACTTC; CDR3 protein: CASSSQGAFGEQYF
clone size: once; CDR3 length: 16; V gene: TRBV2; J gene: TRBJ1-3; D gene: TRBD1; CDR3 DNA: TGTGCCAGCAGCCACAGGACAGGCCCCTCTGGAAACACCATATATTTT; CDR3 protein: CASSHRTGPSGNTIYF
clone size: few; CDR3 length: 14; V gene: TRBV6-5; J gene: TRBJ1-6; D gene: TRBD1; CDR3 DNA: TGTGCCAGCACCGAACAGGGGGCTGGCTCACCCCTCCACTTT; CDR3 protein: CASTEQGAGSPLHF
clone size: -; CDR3 length: 12; V gene: TRBV6-5; J gene: TRBJ1-1; D gene: -; CDR3 DNA: TGTGCCAGCAGACGGTTGAACACTGAAGCTTTCTTT; CDR3 protein: CASRRLNTEAFF
clone size: -; CDR3 length: 15; V gene: TRBV6-6; J gene: TRBJ1-1; D gene: TRBD1; CDR3 DNA: TGTGCCAGCAGTTACCCGGGACAGCTAAACACTGAAGCTTTCTTT; CDR3 protein: CASSYPGQLNTEAFF
clone size: -; CDR3 length: 16; V gene: TRBV27; J gene: TRBJ1-1; D gene: -; CDR3 DNA: TGTGCCAGCAGTTTATACCCCACGACGGGCGGGCCTGAAGCTTTCTTT; CDR3 protein: CASSLYPTTGGPEAFF
clone size: few; CDR3 length: 13; V gene: TRBV5-6; J gene: TRBJ1-4; D gene: -; CDR3 DNA: TGTGCCAGTACACAGAGTTTTAATGAAAAACTGTTTTTT; CDR3 protein: CASTQSFNEKLFF
clone size: -; CDR3 length: 15; V gene: TRBV9; J gene: TRBJ2-1; D gene: -; CDR3 DNA: TGTGCCAGCAGCAAAGATCTACGGGCCTACAATGAGCAGTTCTTC; CDR3 protein: CASSKDLRAYNEQFF
clone size: few; CDR3 length: 14; V gene: TRBV5-1; J gene: TRBJ2-7; D gene: -; CDR3 DNA: TGCGCCAGCAGCCCCGAGATTGCCACCACCCTTACGTACTTC; CDR3 protein: CASSPEIATTLTYF
clone size: few; CDR3 length: 13; V gene: TRBV6-5; J gene: TRBJ1-6; D gene: -; CDR3 DNA: TGTGCCAGTCGCCTAGGGAGTAATTCACCCCTCCACTTT; CDR3 protein: CASRLGSNSPLHF